This T cell receptor beta chain was sequenced in a study of T cell responses to AZD1222 COVID-19 vaccine. The CDR3 loop spans 13 amino acids. Trimming pared 0 bases from V and 1 base from J, leaving 4 bases between. The germline V gene encodes CDR1 SGDLS and CDR2 YYNGEE. Sequencing was performed with immunoSEQ multiplex PCR; in TCRdb, only in-frame clones are kept and a portion is missing. In the table there are more than 95,000 clones, 88% of which are singletons. This specimen consisted of peripheral blood, obtained on day 0 of AZD1222 vaccination. The chain has TRBV9 and TRBJ1-1; D is undetermined. The origin of this receptor is an adult in good health. In DNA, the CDR3 is TGTGCCAGCAGCGTAGTTTGGAACACTGAAGCTTTCTTT. Translating it yields CASSVVWNTEAFF. Drawing the rest from reference TRBV9 and TRBJ1-1, the complete variable domain is DSGVTQTPKHLITATGQRVTLRCSPRSGDLSVYWYQQSLDQGLQFLIQYYNGEERAKGNILERFSAQQFPDLHSELNLSSLELGDSALYFCASSVVWNTEAFFGQGTRLTVV.